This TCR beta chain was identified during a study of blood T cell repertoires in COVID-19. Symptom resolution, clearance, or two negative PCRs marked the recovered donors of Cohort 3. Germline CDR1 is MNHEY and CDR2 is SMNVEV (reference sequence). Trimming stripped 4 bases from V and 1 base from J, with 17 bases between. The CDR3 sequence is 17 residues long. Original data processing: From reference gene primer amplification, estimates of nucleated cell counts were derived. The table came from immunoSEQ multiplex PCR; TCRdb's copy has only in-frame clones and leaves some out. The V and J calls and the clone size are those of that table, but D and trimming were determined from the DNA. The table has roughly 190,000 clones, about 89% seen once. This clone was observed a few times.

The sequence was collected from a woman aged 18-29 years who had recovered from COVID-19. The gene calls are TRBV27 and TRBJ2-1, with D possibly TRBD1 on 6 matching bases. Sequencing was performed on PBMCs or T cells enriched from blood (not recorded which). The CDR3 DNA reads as TGTGCCAGCAGTTACAGGATGACAGGAGCATCCTACAATGAGCAGTTCTTC. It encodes CASSYRMTGASYNEQFF.